A selection of T cell receptor beta chains follows, all from one sample in a study of T cells in Graves' hyperthyroidism and ophthalmopathy. TCRdb reprocessed the multiplex PCR reads with MiXCR, giving one entry per CDR3 protein. In the table there are hundreds of thousands of distinct CDR3 sequences, 15% to 19% of which are singletons. Sequences were obtained from blood. The receptors come from a woman aged 18-35 years with Graves' hyperthyroidism. The CDR3 runs from the conserved cysteine through the conserved F or W. The D gene is left open where the match is weak.

d_call: NA; v_call: TRBV12-3/TRBV12-4; cdr3_aa: CASSWTSPEQSF
d_call: TRBD1; v_call: TRBV10-3; cdr3_aa: CAIRTGTGGSGALWGYTF
d_call: TRBD1; v_call: TRBV7-2; cdr3_aa: CASSATTGIAYEQYF
d_call: NA; v_call: TRBV24-1; cdr3_aa: CATSGHGPRESSYNEQFF
d_call: NA; v_call: TRBV6-5; cdr3_aa: CASSYSDTTRSYGYTF
d_call: TRBD2; v_call: TRBV10-3; cdr3_aa: CAISDRLAGRNEQYF
d_call: NA; v_call: TRBV20-1; cdr3_aa: CSAREPGDYGYTF
d_call: NA; v_call: TRBV6-1; cdr3_aa: CASSVTAYGTGELFF
d_call: NA; v_call: TRBV6-1; cdr3_aa: CASSVQGYEQYF
d_call: NA; v_call: TRBV20-1; cdr3_aa: CSARDPGRISYEQYF